This TCR beta chain was sequenced during a study of beta chain features in type 1 diabetes. The study's findings and limits: Across patients, naive, central memory and Treg TCRB repertoires exhibited apparently greater similarity than was observed across healthy donors. Moderate but significant shortening of TCRB CDR3s was recorded in all four CD4+ subsets from Type 1 diabetes patients.

CDR1 is SQVTM and CDR2 is ANQGSEA in the germline V gene. The CDR3 spans 16 residues. V was pared by 0 bases and J by 0 bases, with 6 bases of the junction left unmatched. Reverse transcribing all isolated RNA meant expressed TCRB transcripts were sequenced. Libraries were prepared by immunoSEQ multiplex PCR; TCRdb keeps only in-frame clonotypes and omits some of them. The data show around 340,000 clones, 8% seen once. Blood was collected once per donor into heparin, averaging approximately 0.11 L. With respect to this clone: Its specificity is not known. In the same sample, other DNA sequences code for this CDR3.

This TCR was sampled from a woman aged 18-30 years in good health. V gene TRBV29-1 combines with J gene TRBJ2-3; 7 bases are a match to TRBD2. The sequenced sample consisted of central memory CD4+ T cells from blood. The CDR3 is CSVEDRLAVSTDTQYF. Here the CDR3 DNA reads TGCAGCGTTGAAGACAGACTAGCTGTGAGCACAGATACGCAGTATTTT.